This entry concerns a single TCR beta chain. This entry comes from a study of blood T cells in healthy people across ages. The length of the CDR3 is 15 residues. Germline CDR1 reads SGHAT; CDR2 reads FQNNGV. The trim removed 1 base at V and 7 bases at J, leaving 5 bases unmatched. Sample-barcoded 5' priming and a J-beta primer mix drove a second PCR of roughly 7 to 11 cycles. TCRdb re-called the 5' RACE reads through MiXCR, storing one row per CDR3 protein. Of some 1.5 million distinct CDR3 sequences listed, about 28% are singletons. The TCR originated in a woman in her twenties or thirties in good health. Sequenced material: blood. The V gene is TRBV11-2, the J gene TRBJ2-7, with 12 nucleotides matching TRBD2. CDR3 coding DNA: TGTGCCAGCAGCTTAGGACTAGCGGGGGACGGTGAGCAGTACTTC. Amino acid sequence: CASSLGLAGDGEQYF.